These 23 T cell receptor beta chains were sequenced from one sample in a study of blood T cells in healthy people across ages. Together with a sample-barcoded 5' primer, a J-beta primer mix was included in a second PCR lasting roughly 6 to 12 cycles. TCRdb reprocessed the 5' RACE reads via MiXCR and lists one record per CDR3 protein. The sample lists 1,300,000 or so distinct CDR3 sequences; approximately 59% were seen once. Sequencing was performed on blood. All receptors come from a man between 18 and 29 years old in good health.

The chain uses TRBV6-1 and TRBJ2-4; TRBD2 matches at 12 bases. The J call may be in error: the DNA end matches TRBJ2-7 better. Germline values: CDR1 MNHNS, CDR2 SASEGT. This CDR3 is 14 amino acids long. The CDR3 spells CASVGLAGIYEQYF. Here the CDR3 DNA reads TGTGCCAGCGTAGGACTAGCGGGAATCTACGAGCAGTACTTC.

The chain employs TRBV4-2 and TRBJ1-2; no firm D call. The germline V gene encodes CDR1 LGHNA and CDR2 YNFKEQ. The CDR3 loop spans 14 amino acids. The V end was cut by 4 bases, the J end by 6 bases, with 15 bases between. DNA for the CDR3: TGTGCCAGCAGCCGCGGGCGGGGTGGTGATGGCTACACCTTC. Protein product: CASSRGRGGDGYTF.

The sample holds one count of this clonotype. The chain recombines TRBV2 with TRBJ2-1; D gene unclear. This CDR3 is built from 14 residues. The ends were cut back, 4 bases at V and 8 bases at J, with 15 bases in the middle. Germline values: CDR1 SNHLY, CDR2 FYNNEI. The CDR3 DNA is TGTGCCAGCAGTGGGATAACGGTTATAGATGAGCAGTTCTTC. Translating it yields CASSGITVIDEQFF.

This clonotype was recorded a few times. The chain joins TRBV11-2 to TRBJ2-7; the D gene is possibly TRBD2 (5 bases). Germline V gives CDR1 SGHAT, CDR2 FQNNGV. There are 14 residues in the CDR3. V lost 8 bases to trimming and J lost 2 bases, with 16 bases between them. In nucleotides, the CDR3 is TGTGCCAGCGGTGTGTACCGGGGAACCTACGAGCAGTACTTC. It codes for CASGVYRGTYEQYF.

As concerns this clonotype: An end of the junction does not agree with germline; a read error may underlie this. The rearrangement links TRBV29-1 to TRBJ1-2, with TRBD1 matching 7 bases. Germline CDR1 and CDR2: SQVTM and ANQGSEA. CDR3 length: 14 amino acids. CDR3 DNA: TGCATCGTTGGAGGGGACAGCGAGAACGATGGCTACACCTTC. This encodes CIVGGDSENDGYTF.

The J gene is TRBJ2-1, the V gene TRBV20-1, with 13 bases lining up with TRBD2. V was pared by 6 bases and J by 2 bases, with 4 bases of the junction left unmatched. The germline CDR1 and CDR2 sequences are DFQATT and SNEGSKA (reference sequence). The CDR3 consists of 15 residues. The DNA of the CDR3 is TGCAGTGCCAGGACTAGCGGGAGCACCTACAATGAGCAGTTCTTC. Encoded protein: CSARTSGSTYNEQFF.

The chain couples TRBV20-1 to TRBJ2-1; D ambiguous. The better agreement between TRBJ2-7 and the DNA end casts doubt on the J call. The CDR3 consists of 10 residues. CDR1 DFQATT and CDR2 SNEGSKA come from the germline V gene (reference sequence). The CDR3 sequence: CSAYYNEQYF. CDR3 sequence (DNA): TGCAGTGCATACTACAATGAGCAGTACTTC.

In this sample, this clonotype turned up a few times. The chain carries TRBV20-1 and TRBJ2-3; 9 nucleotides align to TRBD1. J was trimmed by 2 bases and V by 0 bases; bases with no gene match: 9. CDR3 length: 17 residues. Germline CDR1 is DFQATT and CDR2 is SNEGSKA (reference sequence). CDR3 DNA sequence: TGCAGTGCTAGAGATGTATCGGGACAGGGACCCACAGATACGCAGTATTTT. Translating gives CSARDVSGQGPTDTQYF.

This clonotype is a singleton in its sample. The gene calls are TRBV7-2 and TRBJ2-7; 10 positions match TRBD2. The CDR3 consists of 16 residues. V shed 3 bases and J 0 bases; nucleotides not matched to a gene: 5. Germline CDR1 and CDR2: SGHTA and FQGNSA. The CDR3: CASSFRLAGSSYEQYF. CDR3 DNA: TGTGCCAGCAGCTTCCGACTAGCGGGTTCCTCCTACGAGCAGTACTTC.

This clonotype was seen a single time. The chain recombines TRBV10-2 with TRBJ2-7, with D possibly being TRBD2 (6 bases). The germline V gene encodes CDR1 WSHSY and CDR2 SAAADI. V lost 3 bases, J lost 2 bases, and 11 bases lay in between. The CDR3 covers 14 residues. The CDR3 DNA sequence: TGCGCCAGCAGTGAAGCTCCGGGGGCCTACGAGCAGTACTTC. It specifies CASSEAPGAYEQYF.

As DNA, the CDR3 is TGTGCCAGCAGCGGGCACCCCGGGGGTGACCCCACAGATACGCAGTATTTT. It specifies CASSGHPGGDPTDTQYF. The rearrangement joins TRBV7-6 to TRBJ2-3; tentatively, D is TRBD2 (6 bases). The CDR3 is made up of 17 amino acids. Trimming removed 5 bases from V and 2 bases from J, with 20 bases in between. CDR1 SGHVS and CDR2 FNYEAQ come from the germline V gene.

The CDR3 bases are TGCAGTGCTAGAGATCGAGTGGACAAGCTCATGAACACTGAAGCTTTCTTT. Translated, it gives CSARDRVDKLMNTEAFF. V and J are TRBV20-1 and TRBJ1-1; D is possibly TRBD1 (5 bases). Germline V CDR1 and CDR2: DFQATT, SNEGSKA (reference sequence). Deletions cut 0 bases from V and 0 bases from J, with 17 bases between. This CDR3 is built from 17 residues.

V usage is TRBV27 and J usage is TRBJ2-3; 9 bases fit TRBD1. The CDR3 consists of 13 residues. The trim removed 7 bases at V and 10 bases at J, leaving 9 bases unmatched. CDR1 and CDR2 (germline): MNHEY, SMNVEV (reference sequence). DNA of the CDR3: TGTGCCAGCAATGCCGGGACAGGGAATCCGCAGTATTTT. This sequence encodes CASNAGTGNPQYF.

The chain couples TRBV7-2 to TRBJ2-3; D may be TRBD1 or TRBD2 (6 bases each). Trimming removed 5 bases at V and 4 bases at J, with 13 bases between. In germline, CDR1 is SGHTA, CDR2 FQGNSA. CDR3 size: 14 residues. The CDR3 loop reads CASSRWGAPDTQYF. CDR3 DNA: TGTGCCAGCAGCCGTTGGGGGGCTCCAGATACGCAGTATTTT.

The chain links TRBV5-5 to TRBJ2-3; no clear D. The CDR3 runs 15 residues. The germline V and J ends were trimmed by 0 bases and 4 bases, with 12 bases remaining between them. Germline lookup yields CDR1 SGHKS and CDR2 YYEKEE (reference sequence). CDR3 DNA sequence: TGTGCCAGCAGCTTGGCCATGTCTTGGGCAGATACGCAGTATTTT. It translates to CASSLAMSWADTQYF. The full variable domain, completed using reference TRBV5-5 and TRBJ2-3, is DAGVTQSPTHLIKTRGQQVTLRCSPISGHKSVSWYQQVLGQGPQFIFQYYEKEERGRGNFPDRFSARQFPNYSSELNVNALLLGDSALYLCASSLAMSWADTQYFGPGTRLTVL.

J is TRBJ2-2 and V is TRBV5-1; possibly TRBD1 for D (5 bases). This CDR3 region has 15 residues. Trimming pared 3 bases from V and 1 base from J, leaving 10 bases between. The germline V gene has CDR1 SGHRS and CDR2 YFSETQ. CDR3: CASSSNTGNTGELFF. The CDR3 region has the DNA TGCGCCAGCAGCTCAAATACAGGGAACACCGGGGAGCTGTTTTTT.

The CDR3 DNA sequence: TGCGCCAGCAGCTTGGTGAGGTGGCCTTCACCCCTCCACTTT. Residues: CASSLVRWPSPLHF. This chain connects TRBV5-1 to TRBJ1-6; unclear D gene. The CDR3 covers 14 residues. V was cut by 0 bases and J by 9 bases, with 10 bases left in between. Looked up from germline, CDR1 is SGHRS and CDR2 is YFSETQ.

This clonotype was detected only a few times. The CDR3 nucleotides are TGTGCCAGCCGAGAATCCGGGAGCGTCCACGGAGCGTCCGAGCAGTACTTC. It codes for CASRESGSVHGASEQYF. This chain links TRBV6-6 with TRBJ2-7; perhaps TRBD2 as D (6 bases). The CDR3 spans 17 residues. Germline CDR1 is MNHNY and CDR2 is SVGAGI (reference sequence). Trimming removed 8 bases from V and 6 bases from J, with 29 bases in between.

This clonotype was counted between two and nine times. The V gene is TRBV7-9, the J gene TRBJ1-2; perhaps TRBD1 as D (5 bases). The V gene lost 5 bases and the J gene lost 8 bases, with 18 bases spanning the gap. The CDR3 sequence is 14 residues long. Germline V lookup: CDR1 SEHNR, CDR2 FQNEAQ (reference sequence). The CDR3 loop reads CASSPSEVGHGYTF. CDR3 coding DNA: TGTGCCAGCAGCCCAAGTGAAGTGGGGCACGGCTACACCTTC. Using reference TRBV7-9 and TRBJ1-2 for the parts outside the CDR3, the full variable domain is DTGVSQNPRHKITKRGQNVTFRCDPISEHNRLYWYRQTLGQGPEFLTYFQNEAQLEKSRLLSDRFSAERPKGSFSTLEIQRTEQGDSAMYLCASSPSEVGHGYTFGSGTRLTVV.

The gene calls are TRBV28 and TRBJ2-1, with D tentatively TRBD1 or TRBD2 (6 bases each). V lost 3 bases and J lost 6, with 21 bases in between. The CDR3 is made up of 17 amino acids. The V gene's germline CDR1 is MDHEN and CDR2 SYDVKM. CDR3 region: CASSFRGPRGRINEQFF. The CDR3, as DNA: TGTGCCAGCAGTTTCCGGGGGCCTAGAGGGCGTATCAATGAGCAGTTCTTC.

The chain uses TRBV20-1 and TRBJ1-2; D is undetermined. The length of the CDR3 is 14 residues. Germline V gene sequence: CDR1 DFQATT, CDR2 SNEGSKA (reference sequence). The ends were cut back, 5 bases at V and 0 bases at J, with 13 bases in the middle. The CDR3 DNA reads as TGCAGTGCTGAATTCAGGCTAGCTAACTATGGCTACACCTTC. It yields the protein CSAEFRLANYGYTF.

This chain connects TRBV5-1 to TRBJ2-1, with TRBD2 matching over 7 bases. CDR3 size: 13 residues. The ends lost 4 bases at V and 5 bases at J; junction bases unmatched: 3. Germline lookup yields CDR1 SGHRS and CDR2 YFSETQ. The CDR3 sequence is CASSTGTNNEQFF. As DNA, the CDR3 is TGCGCCAGCAGCACCGGGACTAACAATGAGCAGTTCTTC.

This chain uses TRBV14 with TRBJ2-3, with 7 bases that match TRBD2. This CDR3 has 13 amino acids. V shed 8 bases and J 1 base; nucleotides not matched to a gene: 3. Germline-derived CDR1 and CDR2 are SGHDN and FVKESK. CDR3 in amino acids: CASASGGTDTQYF. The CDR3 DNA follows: TGTGCCAGCGCGAGCGGGGGCACAGATACGCAGTATTTT. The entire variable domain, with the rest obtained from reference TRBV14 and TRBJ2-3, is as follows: EAGVTQFPSHSVIEKGQTVTLRCDPISGHDNLYWYRRVMGKEIKFLLHFVKESKQDESGMPNNRFLAERTGGTYSTLKVQPAELEDSGVYFCASASGGTDTQYFGPGTRLTVL.